One sample yielded the 28 T cell receptor beta chains listed below, sequenced in a study of tumor and adjacent non-tumor tissue in lung cancer (dated by TCRdb to 2017 to 2018). Bulk unsorted tissue served as the source for RNA extraction, and RNA quality was assessed using a NanoDrop ND-1000 and an Agilent 2100. The library relied on multiplex PCR. The data were produced on an Illumina HiSeq 2500. TCRbeta libraries were constructed through three rounds of nested PCR with primers (Table S4) according to protocols adapted from ARM-PCR. Through fastp at Q25 and MiXCR, TCRdb rebuilt clones from the public reads, retaining in-frame beta chains. Each entry is one CDR3 protein sequence, shown with its most common DNA and genes. This sample holds approximately 140,000 distinct CDR3 sequences; around 61% were observed only once. The ten most abundant clones make up 15% to 20% of the sample. The specimen was lung tumor tissue. The receptors originated from a man aged 55-75 years with small cell lung cancer.

Concerning this clonotype itself: Being one base from a much bigger clone, this may be a read error. This chain connects TRBV4-1 to TRBJ2-5; D possibly matches TRBD1 or TRBD2 (7 bases each). Germline loops: CDR1 MGHRA, CDR2 YSYEKL. This CDR3 is built from 16 residues. Between the trimmed V and J ends, which lost 0 bases and 7 bases, there was a span of 18 bases. CDR3 sequence reads: CASSQDPRGWGGTQYF. CDR3 in DNA: TGCGCCAGCAGCCAAGATCCCAGGGGGTGGGGGGGGACCCAGTACTTC.

V and J are TRBV28 and TRBJ2-1, with TRBD1 matching over 9 bases. Germline CDR1 MDHEN, CDR2 SYDVKM. Unmatched junction bases numbered 9, after V lost 7 bases and J lost 5 bases. The CDR3 covers 15 residues. The CDR3 DNA reads as TGTGCCAGCAATTCACCGGGACAGGGTCACAATGAGCAGTTCTTC. Translating gives CASNSPGQGHNEQFF.

The chain recombines TRBV11-2 with TRBJ2-3; D gene uncertain. The CDR3 has 14 residues. Germline V CDR1 and CDR2: SGHAT, FQNNGV. Trimming left V 2 bases short and J 15 bases short, with 21 bases between. CDR3 residues: CASSLPGSYHTHYF. As DNA, the CDR3 is TGTGCCAGCAGCTTACCCGGCAGCTACCATACACACTATTTT.

As for this clonotype: Its ends do not fully match the called genes, so a read error is possible. V and J are TRBV12-3 or TRBV12-4 and TRBJ2-1, with 8 positions matching TRBD2. The length of the CDR3 is 16 residues. The CDR3 region has the DNA TGTGCCAGCAGGCTCCCACTAGCGGAGTCTTACAATGAGCAGATCTTC. Amino acids: CASRLPLAESYNEQIF.

The chain combines TRBV11-2 with TRBJ2-5; D may be TRBD2 (6 bases). CDR3 length: 13 amino acids. CDR1 and CDR2 (germline): SGHAT, FQNNGV. With 4 bases removed from V and 8 bases from J, the gap between germline ends came to 14 bases. The CDR3 is CASSSGLVDTQYF. The CDR3 DNA reads as TGTGCCAGCAGCTCGGGACTTGTGGATACCCAGTACTTC.

Details on this clonotype: A single base separates this from a much larger clone, so it may be a read error. The chain combines TRBV4-1 with TRBJ2-3, with D possibly matching TRBD2 (6 bases). Germline V gene lookup returns CDR1 MGHRA and CDR2 YSYEKL. The CDR3 is 15 amino acids. Trimming pared 1 base from V and 3 bases from J, leaving 11 bases between. CDR3 in amino acids: CASSQGLVGTDTQYF. CDR3 in DNA: TGCGCCAGCAGCCAAGGACTAGTGGGAACAGATACGCAGTATTTT.

As DNA, the CDR3 is TGTGCCAGCAGTCTACGTCTGGCTAGCGGGAGTTATAAGCAGTACTTC. Protein product: CASSLRLASGSYKQYF. The rearrangement uses TRBV6-5 and TRBJ2-7; 10 bases fit TRBD2. The trim removed 5 bases at V and 8 bases at J, leaving 15 bases unmatched. The germline V gene encodes CDR1 MNHEY and CDR2 SVGAGI. The CDR3 extends over 16 amino acids.

Comments on this clonotype: The junction does not match germline at one end; this may be a read error. This chain uses TRBV11-3 with TRBJ2-1; D unclear. The CDR3 consists of 15 residues. Germline CDR1 reads SGHNT; CDR2 reads YENEEA. CDR3 nucleotide sequence: TGTGCCAGCAGCTTAGGCGGAAGGTCCTACAATGATCAGTTCTTC. This encodes CASSLGGRSYNDQFF.

This clonotype turned up a few times. This rearrangement joins TRBV6-5 to TRBJ2-3, with 10 bases identical to TRBD2. The CDR3 runs 14 residues. Looked up from germline, CDR1 is MNHEY and CDR2 is SVGAGI. V gave up 4 bases and J gave up 6 bases; unmatched junction bases: 4. The CDR3 sequence: CASSSSGSRDTQYF. The DNA for the CDR3 is TGTGCCAGCAGTTCTAGCGGGAGCAGGGATACGCAGTATTTT.

The rearrangement joins TRBV6-5 to TRBJ2-1; 7 bases agree with TRBD2. The DNA end favors TRBJ2-7, so the J call may be wrong. The CDR3 is 15 amino acids. Germline V lookup: CDR1 MNHEY, CDR2 SVGAGI. The CDR3 is CASSSQGGDYNEQYF. The CDR3 bases are TGTGCCAGCAGTTCCCAGGGAGGGGACTACAATGAGCAGTACTTC.

As for this clonotype: In this CDR3 the conserved last residue, phenylalanine or tryptophan, is missing, so a read error is likely. V and J are TRBV5-1 and TRBJ2-2, with 8 nucleotides matching TRBD2. The CDR3 loop spans 15 amino acids. In germline, CDR1 is SGHRS, CDR2 YFSETQ. CDR3 DNA sequence: TGCGCCAGCAGCCAGGGACTAGTCGGCACCAGGGAGCTGTTTTTA. It is translated as CASSQGLVGTRELFL.

A remark on this clonotype: At one boundary the junction diverges from the germline segment, which might be a read error. The chain combines TRBV11-3 with TRBJ2-1; maybe TRBD2 (8 bases). Germline loops: CDR1 SGHNT, CDR2 YENEEA. This CDR3 comprises 19 residues. CDR3 DNA: TGCGCCAGCAGCTTTGGACAGGCTCAAGCGGGAGTCTCCTACAGTGAGCAGCTCTTC. Protein: CASSFGQAQAGVSYSEQLF.

This chain links TRBV20-1 with TRBJ2-3, with 7 bases aligning to TRBD2. The germline gives CDR1 DFQATT, CDR2 SNEGSKA (reference sequence). This CDR3 region has 15 residues. The junction had 10 bases not matched to a gene; V was cut back by 0 bases and J by 7 bases. CDR3 DNA: TGCAGTGCTAGAGAACTAGCGTTCCCCACGAATACGCAGTATTTT. It is translated as CSARELAFPTNTQYF.

Comment on this clonotype: A much larger clone lies a single base off, so this may be a read error. The gene calls are TRBV6-1 and TRBJ2-1; possible D gene TRBD1, 5 bases. Germline V gene data show CDR1 as MNHNS and CDR2 as SASEGT. The CDR3 spans 15 residues. V was pared by 4 bases and J by 4 bases, with 14 bases between. In DNA, the CDR3 is TGTGCCAGCAGTGGTGAGGACAACTTTTACAATGAGCAGTTCTTC. Translating it yields CASSGEDNFYNEQFF.

The genes are TRBV11-2 and TRBJ1-1; D unclear. V was clipped by 1 base and J by 2 bases, with 11 bases between them. CDR1 and CDR2 from the germline V gene are SGHAT and FQNNGV. This CDR3 is 15 amino acids long. The DNA for the CDR3 is TGTGCCAGCAGCTTAGGATTCGGGGTAAACACTGAAGCTTTCTTT. Its translation: CASSLGFGVNTEAFF.

Notes on this clonotype: One end of the junction does not line up with germline, which may come from a read error. J is TRBJ2-1 and V is TRBV11-2; a possible D gene is TRBD2 (5 bases). This CDR3 is built from 14 residues. Looked up from germline, CDR1 is SGHAT and CDR2 is FQNNGV. As DNA, the CDR3 is TGTGCCAGCAGCTCACTGACTATCAGTGTTGAGCAGTTTTTC. Translation: CASSSLTISVEQFF.

About this clonotype: At one end the junction does not follow the germline gene, possibly because of a read error. For the CDR3, the DNA is TGTGGCAGCAGCCCCCTAGATGGAGGCACCTGGGAGCTGTTCTTT. Translating it yields CGSSPLDGGTWELFF. The rearrangement uses TRBV11-2 and TRBJ2-2, with D perhaps matching TRBD2 (5 bases). CDR3 length equals 15 residues. Germline CDR1 SGHAT, CDR2 FQNNGV.

At least ten counts were recorded for this clonotype. This sequence joins TRBV11-3 and TRBJ2-5; TRBD1 aligns across 7 bases. V trimming: 5 bases; J trimming: 0 bases; junction bases outside the gene matches: 9. The V gene's germline CDR1 is SGHNT and CDR2 YENEEA. There are 16 residues in the CDR3. CDR3 sequence (DNA): TGTGCCAGCAGCCCAGGGACAGATTTGTACCAAGAGACCCAGTACTTC. Its protein is CASSPGTDLYQETQYF.

This chain joins TRBV6-5 and TRBJ2-1, with D maybe TRBD1 (6 bases). The CDR3 covers 13 residues. Trimming cost V 9 bases and J 7 bases, with 16 bases left between them. Per the germline V gene, CDR1 is MNHEY and CDR2 is SVGAGI. Here the CDR3 reads CARRSQGMNEQFF. CDR3 bases: TGTGCCAGGAGGTCACAGGGAATGAATGAGCAGTTCTTC.

About this clonotype itself: An end of the junction differs from the germline gene, which may be a read error. The chain recombines TRBV18 with TRBJ2-2, with 7 bases aligning to TRBD1. Germline CDR1 KGHSH, CDR2 LQKENI. There are 13 residues in the CDR3. The CDR3 DNA follows: TGTACCAGCTCACCGGAACAGGGGAGGGAGCTGTTTTTT. It encodes CTSSPEQGRELFF.

This clonotype occurred a few times. The chain is built from TRBV5-4 and TRBJ2-3; D is ambiguous. This CDR3 has 15 residues. The V end was cut by 6 bases, the J end by 2 bases, with 16 bases between. Germline CDR1 reads SGHNT; CDR2 reads YYREEE (reference sequence). CDR3 protein: CASIIDPGLTDTQYF. CDR3 nucleotides: TGTGCCAGCATCATCGATCCCGGCCTCACAGATACGCAGTATTTT. Full variable domain (remainder filled in from reference TRBV5-4 and TRBJ2-3): ETGVTQSPTHLIKTRGQQVTLRCSSQSGHNTVSWYQQALGQGPQFIFQYYREEENGRGNFPPRFSGLQFPNYSSELNVNALELDDSALYLCASIIDPGLTDTQYFGPGTRLTVL.

Notes on this clonotype: At one end, the junction sequence differs from germline, possibly due to a read error. The chain has TRBV28 and TRBJ2-2; D might be TRBD2 (5 bases). Germline V gene data show CDR1 as MDHEN and CDR2 as SYDVKM. The CDR3 extends over 14 amino acids. The CDR3 DNA reads TGTGCCAGCAGTTTGTATAGGTCCACCGGGGAGATGTTTTTT. Translation gives CASSLYRSTGEMFF.

This clonotype showed up many times. The chain's CDR3 is CASREARGGTPSHTQYF. CDR3 bases: TGTGCCAGCAGAGAGGCTCGTGGTGGGACCCCGAGTCATACGCAGTATTTT. The J gene is TRBJ2-3, the V gene TRBV11-3, with D perhaps being TRBD1 or TRBD2 (5 bases each). With 6 bases removed from V and 7 bases from J, the gap between germline ends came to 26 bases. The germline CDR1 and CDR2 sequences are SGHNT and YENEEA. The CDR3 runs to 17 residues.

The chain uses TRBV6-1 and TRBJ1-2; maybe TRBD1 (5 bases). The CDR3 totals 13 residues. Germline lookup yields CDR1 MNHNS and CDR2 SASEGT. CDR3 bases: TGTACTAGCAGTGAACTTTGGGGGACTGGCTACACCTTC. Translating gives CTSSELWGTGYTF.

As concerns this clonotype: The junction departs from the called germline gene at one end, perhaps through a read error. V is TRBV5-1 and J is TRBJ2-1, with D possibly matching TRBD1 (6 bases). Germline assignment: CDR1 SGHRS and CDR2 YFSETQ. The CDR3 is made up of 14 amino acids. CDR3 sequence: CASSPLDSNNEQIF. The CDR3 DNA sequence: TGCGCCAGCAGCCCTTTGGACAGCAACAATGAGCAGATCTTC.

The CDR3 loop is CSARVGFSADTQYF. CDR3 in DNA: TGCAGTGCTAGAGTTGGATTTAGCGCGGATACGCAGTATTTT. The genes are TRBV20-1 and TRBJ2-3; TRBD2 is a possible D gene (5 bases). Trimming took 1 base from V and 6 from J, leaving 14 bases between them. CDR3 size: 14 residues. In germline, CDR1 is DFQATT, CDR2 SNEGSKA (reference sequence).

About this clonotype: A read error is possible here, since a much larger clone lies one base away. This CDR3 is missing its conserved last phenylalanine or tryptophan, likely due to a read error. This rearrangement joins TRBV12-3 or TRBV12-4 to TRBJ1-2; D unclear. The V end lost 3 bases, the J end lost 7 bases, and 9 bases lay between the germline ends. The CDR3 is 12 amino acids. In nucleotides, the CDR3 is TGTGCCAGCAGTTTTCGGGCTTCTGGCTACACCTCC. Translating gives CASSFRASGYTS.

The chain recombines TRBV6-5 with TRBJ1-4, with TRBD1 identical over 9 bases. The CDR3 has 15 residues. The V gene's germline CDR1 is MNHEY and CDR2 SVGAGI. J lost 7 bases, V lost 5 bases, and 8 bases had no gene match. In DNA, the CDR3 is TGTGCCAGCAGTCCCCCGACAGGGGGGAGTGAAAAACTGTTTTTT. Its protein product is CASSPPTGGSEKLFF.